Below are 30 T cell receptor beta chains sequenced from a single sample in a study of cytotoxic CD8 clonotypes in ibrutinib-treated CLL. Here immunoSEQ multiplex PCR was the method, and the copy in TCRdb shows in-frame clones only, minus some. Of 130,000 or so clones in the sample, around 84% were seen once. Sample: PBMCs, taken after 24 months of ibrutinib treatment. The receptors were gathered from a human donor with chronic lymphocytic leukemia.

As DNA, the CDR3 is TGTGCCAGCAGCTTACGGCGGACCGGGACAGCCACAAGTGGCTACACCTTC. This encodes CASSLRRTGTATSGYTF. This chain connects TRBV7-8 to TRBJ1-2, with 7 bases fitting TRBD1. Germline trimming cut 2 bases from V and 7 bases from J; bases unmatched to any gene: 16. Per germline, CDR1 SGHVS and CDR2 FQNEAQ. The CDR3 loop spans 17 amino acids. Combining the CDR3 with reference TRBV7-8 and TRBJ1-2 gives the whole variable domain GAGVSQSPRYKVAKRGQDVALRCDPISGHVSLFWYQQALGQGPEFLTYFQNEAQLDKSGLPSDRFFAERPEGSVSTLKIQRTQQEDSAVYLCASSLRRTGTATSGYTFGSGTRLTVV.

The chain links TRBV6-1 to TRBJ2-2; tentatively, D is TRBD1 (6 bases). Trimming removed 5 bases at V and 5 bases at J, with 12 bases between. Looked up from germline, CDR1 is MNHNS and CDR2 is SASEGT. CDR3 length equals 14 residues. The CDR3 nucleotides read TGTGCCAGCAGTCGTCAAGGACAGACCGGGGAGCTGTTTTTT. Amino acid sequence: CASSRQGQTGELFF.

The chain carries TRBV9 and TRBJ1-4, with a tentative D call TRBD1 (5 bases). Per germline, CDR1 SGDLS and CDR2 YYNGEE. V was pared by 0 bases and J by 3 bases, with 15 bases between. The CDR3 runs 17 residues. The chain's CDR3 is CASSVEGLGVSNEKLFF. The DNA for the CDR3 is TGTGCCAGCAGCGTAGAGGGTTTGGGGGTGTCTAATGAAAAACTGTTTTTT.

J is TRBJ1-2 and V is TRBV19, with 8 bases lining up with TRBD1. Unmatched junction bases numbered 18, after V lost 7 bases and J lost 8 bases. In germline, CDR1 is LNHDA, CDR2 SQIVND (reference sequence). This CDR3 region has 16 residues. The CDR3 protein is CASTPPRDRTARGYTF. Here the CDR3 DNA reads TGTGCCAGTACCCCCCCCCGGGACAGGACGGCTCGCGGCTACACCTTC.

J is TRBJ2-7 and V is TRBV4-3; D is undetermined. Germline CDR1 LGHNA, CDR2 YSLEER. This CDR3 comprises 15 residues. V was cut by 0 bases and J by 2 bases, with 11 bases left in between. Written as DNA, the CDR3 is TGCGCCAGCAGCCAAGATCCGGCAGCCACCTACGAGCAGTACTTC. It encodes CASSQDPAATYEQYF.

The V gene is TRBV14, the J gene TRBJ2-7, with 9 bases that match TRBD1. V gave up 4 bases and J gave up 6 bases; unmatched junction bases: 7. Germline V gene lookup returns CDR1 SGHDN and CDR2 FVKESK. The CDR3 length is 14 residues. CDR3 amino acids: CASSPPGQGAEQYF. CDR3 bases: TGTGCCAGCAGCCCACCGGGACAGGGCGCCGAGCAGTACTTC.

The count of this clone is one. CDR3 sequence: CASSQPGGGNEQYF. The DNA for the CDR3 is TGTGCCAGCAGTCAACCTGGAGGGGGAAACGAGCAGTACTTC. The rearrangement joins TRBV28 to TRBJ2-7; D might be TRBD1 or TRBD2, each matching 6 bases. From germline, CDR1 is MDHEN and CDR2 SYDVKM. The CDR3 sequence is 14 residues long. V was shortened by 5 bases and J by 5 bases, with 16 bases between the two germline ends.

The chain has TRBV7-2 and TRBJ1-1; no clear D gene. V was cut by 4 bases and J by 1 base, with 7 bases left in between. The CDR3 has 13 amino acids. Germline V lookup: CDR1 SGHTA, CDR2 FQGNSA. CDR3: CASSSTRNTEAFF. DNA for the CDR3: TGTGCCAGCAGCTCCACAAGGAACACTGAAGCTTTCTTT.

The chain combines TRBV7-3 with TRBJ2-4, with D unresolved. The CDR3 totals 14 residues. Germline V gives CDR1 SGHTA, CDR2 FQGTGA. V gave up 0 bases and J gave up 5 bases, with 8 bases separating them. CDR3 nucleotide sequence: TGTGCCAGCAGCTTAACCCGAGGAGAAAACATTCAGTACTTC. Its protein product is CASSLTRGENIQYF.

The chain employs TRBV10-3 and TRBJ1-1, with 7 bases fitting TRBD1. The V and J ends lost 1 base and 0 bases, in that order; junction bases with no gene match: 8. Germline V gene data show CDR1 as ENHRY and CDR2 as SYGVKD. This CDR3 comprises 17 residues. CDR3 in DNA: TGTGCCATCAGTGAGTTCGGGACAGCACTTATGAACACTGAAGCTTTCTTT. Encoded protein: CAISEFGTALMNTEAFF.

V usage is TRBV4-2 and J usage is TRBJ1-2, with a weak D call TRBD1 (5 bases). The CDR3 runs 15 residues. The germline CDR1 and CDR2 sequences are LGHNA and YNFKEQ. Trimming left V 1 base short and J 7 bases short, with 16 bases between. The CDR3 here is CASSQAIGLGGGYTF. DNA for the CDR3: TGTGCCAGCAGCCAAGCAATAGGCCTGGGGGGTGGCTACACCTTC.

This chain uses TRBV5-4 with TRBJ2-5; a weak D match, TRBD2 (5 bases). The length of the CDR3 is 14 residues. Trimming cost V 2 bases and J 3 bases, with 11 bases left between them. The V gene's germline CDR1 is SGHNT and CDR2 YYREEE (reference sequence). The DNA for the CDR3 is TGTGCCAGCAGCTTATATGCCGGGAAAGAGACCCAGTACTTC. Amino acids: CASSLYAGKETQYF.

The CDR3 loop reads CASSAGTGGFYGYTF. The CDR3, as DNA: TGTGCCAGCAGTGCCGGGACAGGGGGTTTCTATGGCTACACCTTC. The chain employs TRBV2 and TRBJ1-2; TRBD1 matches 11 bases. Germline values: CDR1 SNHLY, CDR2 FYNNEI. This CDR3 region has 15 residues. Losses at the gene ends were 4 bases for V and 4 bases for J; bases not matched to a gene: 5.

V is TRBV6-1 and J is TRBJ2-5; tentatively, D is TRBD1 (5 bases). The V end lost 0 bases, the J end lost 2 bases, and 10 bases lay between the germline ends. The CDR3 spans 15 residues. From germline, CDR1 is MNHNS and CDR2 SASEGT. In DNA form, the CDR3 reads TGTGCCAGCAGTGAAGCCCGGGCAGGGCAAGAGACCCAGTACTTC. Residues: CASSEARAGQETQYF.

This chain uses TRBV5-1 with TRBJ2-7; D is perhaps TRBD1 or TRBD2 (5 bases each). The CDR3 totals 12 residues. Germline assignment: CDR1 SGHRS and CDR2 YFSETQ. The V end was cut by 4 bases, the J end by 5 bases, with 10 bases between. The chain's CDR3 is CASSPRDDEQYF. DNA for the CDR3: TGCGCCAGCAGCCCGAGGGACGACGAGCAGTACTTC.

This chain connects TRBV6-5 to TRBJ1-3; D ambiguous. This CDR3 is 15 amino acids long. CDR1 MNHEY and CDR2 SVGAGI come from the germline V gene. V dropped 7 bases and J dropped 0 bases, with 13 bases sitting between them. Here the CDR3 reads CASTLDGSSGNTIYF. In DNA, the CDR3 is TGTGCCAGCACCTTGGACGGTAGCTCTGGAAACACCATATATTTT.

The V gene is TRBV18, the J gene TRBJ2-1, with TRBD2 as a possible D gene (6 bases). The V end was cut by 2 bases, the J end by 10 bases, with 21 bases between. The germline V gene has CDR1 KGHSH and CDR2 LQKENI. This CDR3 has 16 amino acids. The CDR3 sequence: CASSPTSSRASMEQFF. In DNA, the CDR3 is TGTGCCAGCTCACCAACTAGCAGCCGTGCCTCAATGGAGCAGTTCTTC.

The V call is TRBV10-1, the J call TRBJ1-5; D remains unclear. The CDR3 is 13 residues long. Germline assignment: CDR1 WNHNN and CDR2 SYGVQD (reference sequence). Trimming pared 3 bases from V and 4 bases from J, leaving 7 bases between. The CDR3 DNA reads TGCGCCAGCAGTGAAACTCAAAATCAGCCCCAGCATTTT. It encodes CASSETQNQPQHF.

The genes are TRBV27 and TRBJ1-4, with D hard to call. In germline, CDR1 is MNHEY, CDR2 SMNVEV (reference sequence). The CDR3 has 18 amino acids. Trimming removed 3 bases from V and 0 bases from J, with 17 bases in between. The CDR3 loop is CASSFIWKGGATNEKLFF. The CDR3 DNA follows: TGTGCCAGCAGTTTCATTTGGAAGGGCGGGGCAACTAATGAAAAACTGTTTTTT.

The V and J genes are TRBV28 and TRBJ2-7, with 9 bases aligning to TRBD2. Germline V gene data show CDR1 as MDHEN and CDR2 as SYDVKM. The CDR3 is made up of 17 amino acids. J lost 0 bases, V lost 2 bases, and 8 bases had no gene match. The CDR3 DNA sequence: TGTGCCAGCAGTTTAGGCTCTCGACTAGCGGCCTCCTACGAGCAGTACTTC. This encodes CASSLGSRLAASYEQYF.

The chain recombines TRBV10-2 with TRBJ1-2; D unresolved. V was trimmed by 2 bases and J by 0 bases, leaving 7 bases between them. This CDR3 contains 14 residues. Germline V lookup: CDR1 WSHSY, CDR2 SAAADI. CDR3 protein: CASSEDGANYGYTF. CDR3 nucleotide sequence: TGCGCCAGCAGTGAGGACGGAGCTAACTATGGCTACACCTTC.

This clone has more than one count but fewer than ten. The V and J genes are TRBV7-9 and TRBJ1-2, with TRBD1 as a possible D gene (5 bases). V gave up 7 bases and J gave up 7 bases, with 16 bases separating them. Germline values: CDR1 SEHNR, CDR2 FQNEAQ (reference sequence). The CDR3 covers 13 residues. In DNA form, the CDR3 reads TGTGCCAGCATCCACTTGGGGGTCTCTGGCTACACCTTC. The encoded protein is CASIHLGVSGYTF.

V usage is TRBV28 and J usage is TRBJ2-1; tentative D call: TRBD1 (5 bases). The CDR3 has 17 residues. Germline loops: CDR1 MDHEN, CDR2 SYDVKM. Trimming took off 5 bases at V and 8 bases at J, with 25 bases between the two ends. The CDR3 spells CASSPLPGRVVAYEQFF. Here the CDR3 DNA reads TGTGCCAGCAGTCCACTACCGGGCAGGGTGGTGGCGTATGAGCAGTTCTTC. Complete variable domain (other parts from reference TRBV28 and TRBJ2-1): DVKVTQSSRYLVKRTGEKVFLECVQDMDHENMFWYRQDPGLGLRLIYFSYDVKMKEKGDIPEGYSVSREKKERFSLILESASTNQTSMYLCASSPLPGRVVAYEQFFGPGTRLTVL.

This chain uses TRBV5-8 with TRBJ2-5, with 13 bases aligning to TRBD2. The CDR3 runs 15 residues. V trimming: 4 bases; J trimming: 4 bases; junction bases outside the gene matches: 4. The germline CDR1 and CDR2 sequences are SGHTS and YDEGEE. The CDR3 spells CASSAWTSGGETQYF. CDR3 DNA: TGTGCCAGCAGCGCATGGACTAGCGGGGGAGAGACCCAGTACTTC.

V usage is TRBV12-5 and J usage is TRBJ2-5; D gene ambiguous. Trimming removed 1 base from V and 0 bases from J, with 6 bases in between. The CDR3 sequence is 14 residues long. CDR1 and CDR2 from the germline V gene are LGHNT and FRNRAP. The CDR3: CASGLAVYQETQYF. The CDR3 DNA sequence: TGTGCTAGTGGTTTGGCAGTGTACCAAGAGACCCAGTACTTC.

This chain joins TRBV4-3 and TRBJ2-2, with 11 bases aligning to TRBD1. The junction had 4 bases not matched to a gene; V was cut back by 3 bases and J by 4 bases. Per the germline V gene, CDR1 is LGHNA and CDR2 is YSLEER. There are 16 residues in the CDR3. In DNA, the CDR3 is TGCGCCAGCAGCCAGGCGGGGACAGGGGGCACCGGGGAGCTGTTTTTT. This sequence encodes CASSQAGTGGTGELFF.

This clone has only one observation. This chain joins TRBV5-6 and TRBJ1-1; 7 nucleotides match TRBD1. This CDR3 is 15 amino acids long. V lost 4 bases, J lost 3 bases, and 9 bases stayed unmatched. Looked up from germline, CDR1 is SGHDT and CDR2 is YYEEEE. For the CDR3, the DNA is TGTGCCAGCAGCCCAACGGACGACAGGGACACTGAAGCTTTCTTT. It is translated as CASSPTDDRDTEAFF.

The chain employs TRBV5-1 and TRBJ1-4; 7 nucleotides match TRBD1. The V gene end was trimmed by 0 bases and the J gene end by 7 bases; junction bases not matched to a gene: 6. From germline, CDR1 is SGHRS and CDR2 YFSETQ. CDR3 length: 15 residues. CDR3 sequence reads: CASSLGGQLFEKLFF. The CDR3 nucleotides are TGCGCCAGCAGCTTGGGGGGACAGCTATTTGAAAAACTGTTTTTT. The whole variable domain, remainder taken from reference TRBV5-1 and TRBJ1-4, is KAGVTQTPRYLIKTRGQQVTLSCSPISGHRSVSWYQQTPGQGLQFLFEYFSETQRNKGNFPGRFSGRQFSNSRSEMNVSTLELGDSALYLCASSLGGQLFEKLFFGSGTQLSVL.

The gene calls are TRBV18 and TRBJ1-1, with 7 bases aligning to TRBD1. CDR3 length: 14 amino acids. The germline V gene encodes CDR1 KGHSH and CDR2 LQKENI. V lost 4 bases and J lost 3; bases outside the gene matches: 5. This CDR3 reads CASSRQGLDTEAFF. CDR3 sequence (DNA): TGTGCCAGCTCACGACAGGGTTTGGACACTGAAGCTTTCTTT.

The chain recombines TRBV7-9 with TRBJ1-2; 7 bases line up with TRBD1. The CDR3 has 14 amino acids. The V and J ends lost 5 bases and 7 bases, in that order; junction bases with no gene match: 10. CDR1 and CDR2 (germline): SEHNR, FQNEAQ (reference sequence). The CDR3 reads CASSQTGTDIGYTF. CDR3 DNA sequence: TGTGCCAGCAGCCAAACCGGGACAGACATTGGCTACACCTTC.